This T cell receptor beta chain was found in a study of identical twins. Unique molecular identifiers were present on the cDNA, and a universal primer site came from template switching. TCRdb reprocessed the 5' RACE reads via MiXCR and lists one record per CDR3 protein. The data hold roughly 480,000 distinct CDR3 sequences, with less than 25% observed a single time. This clonotype was counted only a few times. The antigen remains undetermined. Germline CDR1 reads SGDLS; CDR2 reads YYNGEE. CDR3 length: 16 residues. Trimming removed 0 bases from V and 1 base from J; junction bases left unmatched: 4. Study results and caveats: Insertions were fewer in abundant cord blood beta clonotypes, whereas memory repertoires showed none of this pattern.

This sample was also put to use in a study of T cells expressing NK-cell markers. That report adds: Repertoires of TCR beta were obtained from T cells sorted as CD3+CD56+NKG2C+, CD3+CD56+NKG2C- and CD3+CD56-NKG2C+.

The sequenced sample consisted of CD4+ T cells sorted from blood. This receptor was obtained from a woman aged 18-29 years in good health. V and J are TRBV9 and TRBJ1-5, with 7 bases fitting TRBD1. CDR3 DNA sequence: TGTGCCAGCAGCGTAGATCCAGGGGGAAGCAATCAGCCCCAGCATTTT. Translation gives CASSVDPGGSNQPQHF. The full variable domain, completed using reference TRBV9 and TRBJ1-5, is DSGVTQTPKHLITATGQRVTLRCSPRSGDLSVYWYQQSLDQGLQFLIQYYNGEERAKGNILERFSAQQFPDLHSELNLSSLELGDSALYFCASSVDPGGSNQPQHFGDGTRLSIL.